These 28 T cell receptor beta chains share one sample of origin, sequenced in a study of CD8+ T cells in alopecia areata. Sequencing used cDNA as its template, made by extracting RNA and reverse transcribing it. Profiled with immunoSEQ multiplex PCR; TCRdb holds only in-frame clones, not every one. The repertoire has 200,000 to 250,000 clones, less than 45% of them found once; the top ten carry roughly 2.6%. Treatment defined: oral pan-JAK inhibitor, 5-10 mg twice daily. Sequenced material: CD4+ T cells sorted from blood, taken around week 36, from a patient treated with tofacitinib. Source of these receptors: a human donor with alopecia areata.

The rearrangement joins TRBV15 to TRBJ2-5; a weak D match, TRBD1 (5 bases). V was shortened by 1 base and J by 13 bases, with 19 bases between the two germline ends. This CDR3 has 14 amino acids. Germline V CDR1 and CDR2: LNHNV, YYDKDF (reference sequence). CDR3 DNA sequence: TGTGCCACCAGCAGAGTGGGTGAATGGACAACGGTGTACTTC. Its protein product is CATSRVGEWTTVYF.

The chain joins TRBV9 to TRBJ2-2; D may be TRBD1 or TRBD2 (5 bases each). The CDR3 is 16 residues long. The V gene's germline CDR1 is SGDLS and CDR2 YYNGEE. The V end was cut by 2 bases, the J end by 0 bases, with 11 bases between. The CDR3 sequence is CASSVRGPANTGELFF. The CDR3 DNA reads as TGTGCCAGCAGCGTCCGGGGACCGGCGAACACCGGGGAGCTGTTTTTT.

This clone was counted a few times. The chain is built from TRBV5-1 and TRBJ1-1; no firm D call. Per the germline V gene, CDR1 is SGHRS and CDR2 is YFSETQ. Deletions cut 4 bases from V and 3 bases from J, with 16 bases between. The CDR3 consists of 15 residues. CDR3 in DNA: TGCGCCAGCAGCCCGGACGGCAGTCCGTACACTGAAGCTTTCTTT. Translation gives CASSPDGSPYTEAFF.

The chain couples TRBV10-3 to TRBJ2-3; D is undetermined. In germline, CDR1 is ENHRY, CDR2 SYGVKD. The V gene lost 4 bases and the J gene lost 3 bases, with 5 bases spanning the gap. This CDR3 comprises 12 residues. DNA for the CDR3: TGTGCCATCAGTGTTCAAACAGATACGCAGTATTTT. Amino acid sequence: CAISVQTDTQYF.

The chain combines TRBV11-3 with TRBJ2-1; D call uncertain. From germline, CDR1 is SGHNT and CDR2 YENEEA. V was cut by 5 bases and J by 8 bases, with 7 bases left in between. The CDR3 is 11 residues long. The CDR3 sequence: CASSLRHEQFF. CDR3 bases: TGTGCCAGCAGCCTCCGGCATGAGCAGTTCTTC.

The rearrangement links TRBV5-1 to TRBJ2-7, with 8 positions matching TRBD2. CDR3 size: 12 residues. Germline V CDR1 and CDR2: SGHRS, YFSETQ. J gave up 6 bases and V 4 bases, and 3 bases lay outside the gene matches. The CDR3 region is CASSGLASEQYF. DNA of the CDR3: TGCGCCAGCAGCGGACTAGCCTCCGAGCAGTACTTC. The full variable domain, with the rest looked up from reference TRBV5-1 and TRBJ2-7, is KAGVTQTPRYLIKTRGQQVTLSCSPISGHRSVSWYQQTPGQGLQFLFEYFSETQRNKGNFPGRFSGRQFSNSRSEMNVSTLELGDSALYLCASSGLASEQYFGPGTRLTVT.

CDR3 amino acids: CASSSITGRGEQYF. The CDR3 bases are TGTGCCAGCAGCTCAATTACAGGACGGGGCGAGCAGTACTTC. The chain recombines TRBV11-2 with TRBJ2-7; D is tentatively TRBD1 or TRBD2 (5 bases each). Germline assignment: CDR1 SGHAT and CDR2 FQNNGV. Trimming left V 4 bases short and J 6 bases short, with 16 bases between. The CDR3 has 14 residues.

This clone appeared a single time. This chain connects TRBV30 to TRBJ1-5; 12 bases line up with TRBD1. The CDR3 runs to 15 residues. V gave up 2 bases and J gave up 6 bases; unmatched junction bases: 5. CDR1 and CDR2 from the germline V gene are GTSNPN and SVGIG (reference sequence). In DNA form, the CDR3 reads TGTGCCTGGAGTTCCGGGACAGGGGGCGGTCAGCCCCAGCATTTT. This gives the protein CAWSSGTGGGQPQHF.

This clone has more than one count but fewer than ten. The chain uses TRBV7-2 and TRBJ1-2; D is unresolved. Trimming pared 5 bases from V and 0 bases from J, leaving 10 bases between. CDR1 is SGHTA and CDR2 is FQGNSA in the germline V gene. The CDR3 is 14 amino acids. The CDR3 spells CASSPPGPNYGYTF. The CDR3 DNA reads as TGTGCCAGCAGCCCACCCGGTCCTAACTATGGCTACACCTTC.

This CDR3 reads CSVESRLARRTQYF. The DNA of the CDR3 is TGCAGCGTTGAAAGCCGCCTAGCGAGGCGGACCCAGTACTTC. V and J are TRBV29-1 and TRBJ2-5; D might be TRBD2 (6 bases). CDR1 SQVTM and CDR2 ANQGSEA come from the germline V gene. V lost 2 bases to trimming and J lost 7 bases, with 17 bases between them. The CDR3 covers 14 residues. Complete variable domain (other parts from reference TRBV29-1 and TRBJ2-5): SAVISQKPSRDICQRGTSLTIQCQVDSQVTMMFWYRQQPGQSLTLIATANQGSEATYESGFVIDKFPISRPNLTFSTLTVSNMSPEDSSIYLCSVESRLARRTQYFGPGTRLLVL.

This clone was observed a few times. This chain joins TRBV5-1 and TRBJ2-1, with D uncertain. The germline gives CDR1 SGHRS, CDR2 YFSETQ. The CDR3 has 13 residues. The ends were cut back, 0 bases at V and 6 bases at J, with 7 bases in the middle. In nucleotides, the CDR3 is TGCGCCAGCAGCTTGGGGCCCAGCAATGAGCAGTTCTTC. It codes for CASSLGPSNEQFF. The full variable domain, in which reference TRBV5-1 and TRBJ2-1 provide the parts outside the CDR3, is KAGVTQTPRYLIKTRGQQVTLSCSPISGHRSVSWYQQTPGQGLQFLFEYFSETQRNKGNFPGRFSGRQFSNSRSEMNVSTLELGDSALYLCASSLGPSNEQFFGPGTRLTVL.

V is TRBV29-1 and J is TRBJ2-7; D remains unclear. This CDR3 has 13 residues. Trimming pared 6 bases from V and 0 bases from J, leaving 12 bases between. In germline, CDR1 is SQVTM, CDR2 ANQGSEA. The CDR3 region has the DNA TGCAGCGTCCTCTGGCGGAGCTCCTACGAGCAGTACTTC. This translates into CSVLWRSSYEQYF.

V usage is TRBV29-1 and J usage is TRBJ2-1, with TRBD2 as a possible D gene (5 bases). This CDR3 is 13 amino acids long. The germline gives CDR1 SQVTM, CDR2 ANQGSEA. V gave up 2 bases and J gave up 1 base, with 6 bases separating them. The CDR3 coding sequence is TGCAGCGTTGAAAGGAGGTCCTACAATGAGCAGTTCTTC. Amino acid sequence: CSVERRSYNEQFF.

This clone was found a few times. The V call is TRBV5-4, the J call TRBJ1-2; a possible D gene is TRBD1 (5 bases). The V and J ends lost 1 base and 1 base respectively, with 14 bases between them. The CDR3 runs 16 residues. The germline gives CDR1 SGHNT, CDR2 YYREEE (reference sequence). The CDR3 nucleotides read TGTGCCAGCAGCTTGAGAAGGGGAGAAAGTAACTATGGCTACACCTTC. Protein sequence: CASSLRRGESNYGYTF.

This clone has just a few counts. In DNA form, the CDR3 reads TGCGCCAGCAGCCAAGGCGGGGATGGCAATCAGCCCCAGCATTTT. Translated: CASSQGGDGNQPQHF. The genes are TRBV4-3 and TRBJ1-5; D ambiguous. The CDR3 is 15 amino acids. Between the trimmed V and J ends, which lost 1 base and 2 bases, there was a span of 9 bases. Germline CDR1 and CDR2: LGHNA and YSLEER.

The rearrangement uses TRBV25-1 and TRBJ2-7, with 10 positions matching TRBD2. This CDR3 has 13 amino acids. CDR1 is MGHDK, CDR2 SYGVNS, per germline. The J segment lost 9 bases and the V segment lost 5 bases, leaving 7 bases of the junction unmatched. The CDR3 reads CASSPLAGVAQYF. DNA of the CDR3: TGTGCCAGCAGTCCCCTAGCGGGAGTCGCGCAGTACTTC.

Concerning this clone itself: The same CDR3 arises from other DNA sequences in this sample as well. The J gene is TRBJ2-5, the V gene TRBV30, with unresolved D. CDR3 length equals 11 residues. V lost 0 bases to trimming and J lost 5 bases, with 4 bases between them. Germline V gives CDR1 GTSNPN, CDR2 SVGIG (reference sequence). Here the CDR3 reads CAWSVRETQYF. CDR3 bases: TGTGCCTGGAGTGTAAGGGAGACCCAGTACTTC.

This clone appeared a single time. The rearrangement uses TRBV18 and TRBJ2-7; TRBD1 is a possible D gene (6 bases). V was trimmed by 2 bases and J by 5 bases, leaving 16 bases between them. In germline, CDR1 is KGHSH, CDR2 LQKENI. This CDR3 comprises 15 residues. The CDR3 region has the DNA TGTGCCAGCTCACCAAATGGGGGCAGGGAAGACGAGCAGTACTTC. This codes for CASSPNGGREDEQYF.

The rearrangement uses TRBV29-1 and TRBJ1-2; D ambiguous. The germline V gene encodes CDR1 SQVTM and CDR2 ANQGSEA. This CDR3 is built from 14 residues. The V gene lost 5 bases and the J gene lost 5 bases, with 18 bases spanning the gap. This CDR3 is CSVSLTAVSYGYTF. DNA of the CDR3: TGCAGCGTTTCCCTTACAGCTGTCTCGTATGGCTACACCTTC. Complete variable domain (other parts from reference TRBV29-1 and TRBJ1-2): SAVISQKPSRDICQRGTSLTIQCQVDSQVTMMFWYRQQPGQSLTLIATANQGSEATYESGFVIDKFPISRPNLTFSTLTVSNMSPEDSSIYLCSVSLTAVSYGYTFGSGTRLTVV.

This clone occurred a few times. The rearrangement links TRBV20-1 to TRBJ2-7; D remains ambiguous. The length of the CDR3 is 11 residues. The V gene's germline CDR1 is DFQATT and CDR2 SNEGSKA (reference sequence). V was pared by 4 bases and J by 3 bases, with 7 bases between. The CDR3 protein is CSAIKDYEQYF. CDR3 nucleotides: TGCAGTGCTATTAAAGACTACGAGCAGTACTTC.

This clone has more than one count but fewer than ten. The same CDR3 can be traced to other DNA sequences in this sample. V gene TRBV6-1 combines with J gene TRBJ2-2; 7 bases are a match to TRBD1. The V segment lost 5 bases and the J segment 0 bases; nucleotides outside the gene matches: 3. The germline V gene encodes CDR1 MNHNS and CDR2 SASEGT. The CDR3 spans 15 residues. The CDR3 spells CASSPGTANTGELFF. CDR3 in DNA: TGTGCCAGCAGTCCCGGGACAGCGAACACCGGGGAGCTGTTTTTT.

The sample holds a few counts of this clone. The same CDR3 also results from other DNA sequences found in this sample. The chain recombines TRBV30 with TRBJ1-1; TRBD1 is a possible D gene (6 bases). The CDR3 has 13 amino acids. CDR1 and CDR2 (germline): GTSNPN, SVGIG (reference sequence). V dropped 5 bases and J dropped 0 bases, with 10 bases sitting between them. The CDR3 sequence is CAWDQGMNTEAFF. CDR3 sequence (DNA): TGTGCCTGGGACCAGGGGATGAACACTGAAGCTTTCTTT.

In its sample, this clone was seen a few times. The V gene is TRBV7-2, the J gene TRBJ2-5, with D perhaps matching TRBD2 (6 bases). The germline gives CDR1 SGHTA, CDR2 FQGNSA. This CDR3 is 13 amino acids long. V lost 6 bases and J lost 4, with 12 bases in between. The DNA of the CDR3 is TGTGCCAGCAGGCGCGGAGGGGTAGAGACCCAGTACTTC. Residues: CASRRGGVETQYF.

A few counts support this clone. This chain joins TRBV7-2 and TRBJ2-2; perhaps TRBD1 as D (6 bases). This CDR3 region has 15 residues. V lost 3 bases to trimming and J lost 1 base, with 9 bases between them. Per germline, CDR1 SGHTA and CDR2 FQGNSA. CDR3 nucleotides: TGTGCCAGCAGCTTGCAGGGGCGGAACACCGGGGAGCTGTTTTTT. This sequence encodes CASSLQGRNTGELFF. The whole variable domain, filled in from reference TRBV7-2 and TRBJ2-2, reads GAGVSQSPSNKVTEKGKDVELRCDPISGHTALYWYRQSLGQGLEFLIYFQGNSAPDKSGLPSDRFSAERTGGSVSTLTIQRTQQEDSAVYLCASSLQGRNTGELFFGEGSRLTVL.

The chain combines TRBV30 with TRBJ1-1; 7 bases fit TRBD1. The germline V gene encodes CDR1 GTSNPN and CDR2 SVGIG (reference sequence). V lost 2 bases, J lost 9 bases, and 15 bases stayed unmatched. This CDR3 contains 15 residues. The CDR3 nucleotides are TGTGCCTGGAGTCCCATCCGGGACAGTTATATGAAAGCTTTCTTT. Translation: CAWSPIRDSYMKAFF. Looking up the rest from reference TRBV30 and TRBJ1-1 gives the full variable domain: SQTIHQWPATLVQPVGSPLSLECTVEGTSNPNLYWYRQAAGRGLQLLFYSVGIGQISSEVPQNLSASRPQDRQFILSSKKLLLSDSGFYLCAWSPIRDSYMKAFFGQGTRLTVV.

The chain is built from TRBV30 and TRBJ2-5; D gene ambiguous. The end of the DNA aligns better with TRBJ2-7, so the J call may be wrong. The CDR3 runs to 12 residues. Germline V gives CDR1 GTSNPN, CDR2 SVGIG (reference sequence). In DNA form, the CDR3 reads TGTGCCTGGAGTGTCAAGGGTTACGAGCAGTACTTC. Its translation: CAWSVKGYEQYF.

The rearrangement uses TRBV7-2 and TRBJ2-7; 13 bases align to TRBD2. The germline V gene has CDR1 SGHTA and CDR2 FQGNSA. J gave up 7 bases and V 1 base, and 7 bases lay outside the gene matches. This CDR3 has 16 amino acids. The CDR3: CASSLGTSGRGMEQYF. CDR3 sequence (DNA): TGTGCCAGCAGCTTAGGGACTAGCGGGAGAGGGATGGAGCAGTACTTC.

The V call is TRBV9, the J call TRBJ2-3; 8 nucleotides agree with TRBD1. The CDR3 spans 16 residues. CDR1 and CDR2 from the germline V gene are SGDLS and YYNGEE. V shed 4 bases and J 5 bases; nucleotides not matched to a gene: 12. In nucleotides, the CDR3 is TGTGCCAGCAGCCCGCCCTCGAGACAGGGGCGAGATACGCAGTATTTT. Protein: CASSPPSRQGRDTQYF.